What follows are 25 T cell receptor beta chains derived from one specimen sequenced in a study of T-cell memory formation after mild COVID-19. TCRdb used MiXCR to reprocess the 5' RACE reads, holding one entry per CDR3 protein. In the table there are tens of thousands of distinct CDR3 sequences, 10% to 15% of which are singletons. Sequenced sample: PBMCs or a T cell subset sorted from them (not recorded which). The receptors come from an adult woman who had mild COVID-19 (a few samples of this study predate the infection). Cell type and time point are not known.

V usage is TRBV6-4 and J usage is TRBJ1-4; D is perhaps TRBD1 (5 bases). V lost 6 bases to trimming and J lost 8 bases, with 16 bases between them. Germline V gene lookup returns CDR1 MRHNA and CDR2 SNTAGT. The CDR3 length is 14 residues. The CDR3, as DNA: TGTGCCAGCAGATCGGGGCTGTTTCAGGAAAAACTGTTTTTT. Its translation is CASRSGLFQEKLFF.

This clonotype appeared a few times. The chain employs TRBV12-3 or TRBV12-4 and TRBJ2-7; D uncertain. CDR3 size: 13 residues. Trimming shortened V by 6 bases and J by 2 bases, and 11 bases separated the two germline ends. The CDR3 DNA sequence: TGTGCCAGCAGATCCGGAAAGGCCTACGAGCAGTACTTC. Amino acid sequence: CASRSGKAYEQYF.

V and J are TRBV7-9 and TRBJ2-2; 10 bases are a match to TRBD1. Germline V gives CDR1 SEHNR, CDR2 FQNEAQ (reference sequence). There are 17 residues in the CDR3. J lost 4 bases, V lost 5 bases, and 10 bases had no gene match. In DNA, the CDR3 is TGTGCCAGCAGCCCGGAGACTCGGACAGGGGGCACCGGGGAGCTGTTTTTT. It codes for CASSPETRTGGTGELFF.

The sample holds a few counts of this clonotype. V usage is TRBV24-1 and J usage is TRBJ1-5; D ambiguous. CDR1 and CDR2 from the germline V gene are KGHDR and SFDVKD. Trimming took 4 bases from V and 2 from J, leaving 11 bases between them. This CDR3 has 15 amino acids. CDR3 sequence reads: CATSERTEGNQPQHF. CDR3 DNA sequence: TGTGCCACCAGTGAGCGTACAGAAGGCAATCAGCCCCAGCATTTT.

V is TRBV5-1 and J is TRBJ2-1; 10 bases align to TRBD1. Germline V gene data show CDR1 as SGHRS and CDR2 as YFSETQ. The ends lost 0 bases at V and 4 bases at J; junction bases unmatched: 4. The CDR3 has 16 amino acids. CDR3: CASSLATGGLYNEQFF. For the CDR3, the DNA is TGCGCCAGCAGCTTGGCGACAGGGGGCCTGTACAATGAGCAGTTCTTC.

The chain employs TRBV6-2 or TRBV6-3 and TRBJ2-1; D call uncertain. Trimming cost V 2 bases and J 2 bases, with 4 bases left between them. Per the germline V gene, CDR1 is MNHEY and CDR2 is SVGEGT. The CDR3 loop spans 13 amino acids. Here the CDR3 DNA reads TGTGCCAGCAGTTACGCGACCTACAATGAGCAGTTCTTC. Encoded protein: CASSYATYNEQFF.

This chain joins TRBV15 and TRBJ2-7; TRBD2 matches at 10 bases. The length of the CDR3 is 16 residues. Per the germline V gene, CDR1 is LNHNV and CDR2 is YYDKDF (reference sequence). The junction had 15 bases not matched to a gene; V was cut back by 9 bases and J by 4 bases. The CDR3 spells CATGGLGAGGEYEQYF. The CDR3 coding sequence is TGTGCCACGGGAGGACTGGGAGCGGGAGGGGAGTACGAGCAGTACTTC. The full variable domain, rest sourced from reference TRBV15 and TRBJ2-7, is DAMVIQNPRYQVTQFGKPVTLSCSQTLNHNVMYWYQQKSSQAPKLLFHYYDKDFNNEADTPDNFQSRRPNTSFCFLDIRSPGLGDTAMYLCATGGLGAGGEYEQYFGPGTRLTVT.

V is TRBV20-1 and J is TRBJ2-7, with 10 bases fitting TRBD2. Losses at the gene ends were 1 base for V and 9 bases for J; bases not matched to a gene: 15. This CDR3 has 16 residues. CDR1 is DFQATT, CDR2 SNEGSKA, per germline (reference sequence). The CDR3 DNA sequence: TGCAGTGCTAGAGTATTCCCCTCTCAGCGGGAGGGCCCGCAGTACTTC. Encoded protein: CSARVFPSQREGPQYF.

The J gene is TRBJ2-3, the V gene TRBV29-1; 9 nucleotides align to TRBD2. Germline-derived CDR1 and CDR2 are SQVTM and ANQGSEA. The CDR3 covers 16 residues. V was pared by 3 bases and J by 0 bases, with 7 bases of the junction left unmatched. The CDR3 coding sequence is TGCAGCGTTGAGCCCCGGACTAGCGACAGCACAGATACGCAGTATTTT. Translation gives CSVEPRTSDSTDTQYF.

The chain couples TRBV11-2 to TRBJ1-2; TRBD1 might be the D (5 bases). The V end was cut by 1 base, the J end by 0 bases, with 12 bases between. The CDR3 spans 16 residues. Germline V lookup: CDR1 SGHAT, CDR2 FQNNGV. CDR3 nucleotide sequence: TGTGCCAGCAGCTTAGTCGCGGGGGAAGCTAACTATGGCTACACCTTC. Amino acids: CASSLVAGEANYGYTF.

Here the CDR3 DNA reads TGTGCCAGCAGCTTAACGTTTGCCCACTCGGATACGCAGTATTTT. Its protein product is CASSLTFAHSDTQYF. V and J are TRBV7-3 and TRBJ2-3, with D hard to call. This CDR3 is 15 amino acids long. Per the germline V gene, CDR1 is SGHTA and CDR2 is FQGTGA. V lost 0 bases and J 6 bases, leaving 13 bases between the germline ends.

This clonotype was counted many times. This chain joins TRBV13 and TRBJ1-1; 10 nucleotides align to TRBD1. Germline CDR1 is PRHDT and CDR2 is FYEKMQ (reference sequence). CDR3 length: 15 amino acids. Unmatched junction bases numbered 5, after V lost 4 bases and J lost 3 bases. The CDR3 loop reads CASSWTGGWDTEAFF. Written as DNA, the CDR3 is TGTGCCAGCAGCTGGACAGGGGGTTGGGACACTGAAGCTTTCTTT. Full variable domain (remainder filled in from reference TRBV13 and TRBJ1-1): AAGVIQSPRHLIKEKRETATLKCYPIPRHDTVYWYQQGPGQDPQFLISFYEKMQSDKGSIPDRFSAQQFSDYHSELNMSSLELGDSALYFCASSWTGGWDTEAFFGQGTRLTVV.

V and J are TRBV12-3 or TRBV12-4 and TRBJ2-1; perhaps TRBD1 as D (5 bases). CDR3 length: 13 amino acids. Trimming took 3 bases from V and 4 from J, leaving 7 bases between them. In nucleotides, the CDR3 is TGTGCCAGCAGTTTGCGGACATACAATGAGCAGTTCTTC. This codes for CASSLRTYNEQFF.

The chain carries TRBV4-1 and TRBJ1-3; D unclear. CDR3 length: 13 residues. CDR1 MGHRA and CDR2 YSYEKL come from the germline V gene. V lost 5 bases and J lost 0, with 5 bases in between. This chain's CDR3 is CASSASSGNTIYF. The CDR3 DNA reads as TGCGCCAGCAGCGCGAGCTCTGGAAACACCATATATTTT.

The table lists this clonotype with a few counts. This chain uses TRBV29-1 with TRBJ1-5; unclear D gene. The CDR3 runs 12 residues. V was clipped by 1 base and J by 11 bases, with 12 bases between them. Germline CDR1 reads SQVTM; CDR2 reads ANQGSEA. This CDR3 is CSVEVGLDTQHF. The DNA for the CDR3 is TGCAGCGTTGAAGTAGGCCTCGACACCCAGCATTTT.

This clonotype showed up just a few times. The chain couples TRBV4-3 to TRBJ2-1; D not certain. Trimming removed 4 bases from V and 2 bases from J, with 18 bases in between. CDR3 size: 17 residues. Looked up from germline, CDR1 is LGHNA and CDR2 is YSLEER. CDR3 in DNA: TGCGCCAGCAGCCCACGTATAGGATCACTAACCTACAATGAGCAGTTCTTC. Its protein product is CASSPRIGSLTYNEQFF.

This chain connects TRBV5-1 to TRBJ2-1; 15 bases map to TRBD2. The CDR3 spans 15 residues. Per germline, CDR1 SGHRS and CDR2 YFSETQ. Trimming at V came to 4 bases and at J to 7 bases, leaving 3 bases not matched to a gene. The CDR3 loop reads CASSIGTSGGNEQFF. CDR3 DNA sequence: TGCGCCAGCAGCATCGGGACTAGCGGGGGGAATGAGCAGTTCTTC.

V and J are TRBV7-9 and TRBJ1-1; D unresolved. Germline-derived CDR1 and CDR2 are SEHNR and FQNEAQ (reference sequence). Trimming removed 3 bases from V and 6 bases from J, with 5 bases in between. The CDR3 contains 11 residues. In DNA form, the CDR3 reads TGTGCCAGCAGCTTTGGCTCTGAAGCTTTCTTT. Its translation is CASSFGSEAFF.

The chain recombines TRBV12-3 or TRBV12-4 with TRBJ2-1; TRBD2 agrees at 10 bases. This CDR3 is built from 15 residues. V shed 4 bases, J shed 7 bases, and the junction held 7 bases outside the gene matches. CDR3 sequence (DNA): TGTGCCAGCAGTTCTCTAGCGGGAGATTGGAATGAGCAGTTCTTC. Its protein is CASSSLAGDWNEQFF.

This chain joins TRBV7-9 and TRBJ1-1; D is uncertain. V dropped 7 bases and J dropped 1 base, with 16 bases sitting between them. Germline CDR1 reads SEHNR; CDR2 reads FQNEAQ (reference sequence). This CDR3 contains 15 residues. The CDR3 DNA reads as TGTGCCAGCATCAGCCGGACTCCCTCGAACACTGAAGCTTTCTTT. This sequence encodes CASISRTPSNTEAFF.

The rearrangement uses TRBV4-1 and TRBJ1-1; D call uncertain. The CDR3 extends over 13 amino acids. V lost 1 base and J lost 2, with 5 bases in between. CDR1 MGHRA and CDR2 YSYEKL come from the germline V gene. The CDR3 DNA reads as TGCGCCAGCAGCCAAGTGGACAACACTGAAGCTTTCTTT. The encoded protein is CASSQVDNTEAFF.

The V and J genes are TRBV7-9 and TRBJ1-1, with D perhaps matching TRBD1 (5 bases). The V gene's germline CDR1 is SEHNR and CDR2 FQNEAQ (reference sequence). Trimming took 5 bases from V and 0 from J, leaving 13 bases between them. The CDR3 is 15 amino acids. CDR3 in amino acids: CASSHFDSLNTEAFF. CDR3 DNA sequence: TGTGCCAGCAGCCATTTCGACAGCCTGAACACTGAAGCTTTCTTT.

This clonotype turned up a few times. This sequence joins TRBV4-2 and TRBJ2-7; 8 bases agree with TRBD2. The germline V gene has CDR1 LGHNA and CDR2 YNFKEQ. This CDR3 has 15 residues. V was clipped by 1 base and J by 4 bases; unmatched bases: 6. The CDR3 spells CASSQAASGSYEQYF. CDR3 bases: TGTGCCAGCAGCCAAGCGGCCAGCGGGAGTTACGAGCAGTACTTC.

This clonotype came up a few times. The chain employs TRBV6-1 and TRBJ2-7; D not certain. This CDR3 comprises 13 residues. The germline gives CDR1 MNHNS, CDR2 SASEGT. V shed 2 bases and J shed 2 bases, with 7 bases lying between them. The chain's CDR3 is CASSENRPYEQYF. In nucleotides, the CDR3 is TGTGCCAGCAGTGAAAACAGACCCTACGAGCAGTACTTC.

This clonotype has just a few counts. The gene calls are TRBV25-1 and TRBJ2-3; maybe TRBD2 (6 bases). The CDR3 has 16 residues. Germline lookup yields CDR1 MGHDK and CDR2 SYGVNS. V lost 1 base and J 2 bases, leaving 13 bases between the germline ends. As DNA, the CDR3 is TGTGCCAGCAGTGAATTGGAGCGGGCGTTCACAGATACGCAGTATTTT. This sequence encodes CASSELERAFTDTQYF. Full variable domain (outside the CDR3, taken from reference TRBV25-1 and TRBJ2-3): EADIYQTPRYLVIGTGKKITLECSQTMGHDKMYWYQQDPGMELHLIHYSYGVNSTEKGDLSSESTVSRIRTEHFPLTLESARPSHTSQYLCASSELERAFTDTQYFGPGTRLTVL.